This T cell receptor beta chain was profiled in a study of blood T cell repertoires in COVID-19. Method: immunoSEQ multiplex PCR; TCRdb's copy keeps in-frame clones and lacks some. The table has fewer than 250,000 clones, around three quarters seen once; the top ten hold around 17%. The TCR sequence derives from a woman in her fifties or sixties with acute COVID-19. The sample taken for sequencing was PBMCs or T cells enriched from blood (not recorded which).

The CDR3 DNA is TGCGCCAGCAGTGCAGCGGGACAGGGAAATGAAAAACTGTTTTTT. This encodes CASSAAGQGNEKLFF. The rearrangement joins TRBV10-1 to TRBJ1-4, with TRBD1 matching 9 bases. Germline CDR1 is WNHNN and CDR2 is SYGVQD (reference sequence). This CDR3 is built from 15 residues. The V gene end was trimmed by 4 bases and the J gene end by 5 bases; junction bases not matched to a gene: 5.